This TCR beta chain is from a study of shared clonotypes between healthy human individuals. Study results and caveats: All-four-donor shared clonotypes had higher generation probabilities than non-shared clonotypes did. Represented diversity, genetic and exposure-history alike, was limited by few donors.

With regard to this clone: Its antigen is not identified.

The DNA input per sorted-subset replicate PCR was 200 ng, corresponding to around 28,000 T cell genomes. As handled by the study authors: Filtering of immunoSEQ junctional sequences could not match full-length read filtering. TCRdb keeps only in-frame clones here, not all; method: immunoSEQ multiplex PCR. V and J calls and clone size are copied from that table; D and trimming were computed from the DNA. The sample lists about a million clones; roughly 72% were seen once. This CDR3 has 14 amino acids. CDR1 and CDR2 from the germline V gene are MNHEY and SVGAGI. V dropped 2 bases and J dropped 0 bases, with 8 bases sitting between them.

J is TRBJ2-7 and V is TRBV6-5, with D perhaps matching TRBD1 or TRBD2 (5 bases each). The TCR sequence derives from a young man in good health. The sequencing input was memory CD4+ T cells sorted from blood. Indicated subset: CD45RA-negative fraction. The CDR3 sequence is CASSYRDGSYEQYF. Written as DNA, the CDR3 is TGTGCCAGCAGTTACCGGGACGGCTCCTACGAGCAGTACTTC.